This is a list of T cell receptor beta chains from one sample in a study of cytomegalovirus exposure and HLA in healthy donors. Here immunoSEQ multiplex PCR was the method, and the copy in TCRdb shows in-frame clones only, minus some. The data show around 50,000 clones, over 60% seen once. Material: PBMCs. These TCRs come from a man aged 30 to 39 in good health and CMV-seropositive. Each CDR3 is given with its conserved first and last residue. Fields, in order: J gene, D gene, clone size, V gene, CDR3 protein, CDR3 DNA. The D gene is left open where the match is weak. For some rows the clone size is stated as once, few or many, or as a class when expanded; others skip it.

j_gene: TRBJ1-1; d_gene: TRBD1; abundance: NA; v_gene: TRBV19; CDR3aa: CASTVDRGNTEAFF; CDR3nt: TGTGCCAGTACCGTAGACAGGGGAAACACTGAAGCTTTCTTT
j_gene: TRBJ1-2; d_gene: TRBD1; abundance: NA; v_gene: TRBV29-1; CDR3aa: CSVEGTGVGGYTF; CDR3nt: TGCAGCGTTGAAGGGACAGGGGTGGGTGGCTACACCTTC
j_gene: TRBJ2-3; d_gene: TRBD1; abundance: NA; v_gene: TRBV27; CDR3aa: CASNYRQGNTQYF; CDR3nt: TGTGCCAGCAACTATCGACAGGGCAATACGCAGTATTTT
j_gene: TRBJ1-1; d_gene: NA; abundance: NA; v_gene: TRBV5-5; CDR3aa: CASHRREDTEAFF; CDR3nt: TGTGCCAGCCATCGCAGGGAAGACACTGAAGCTTTCTTT
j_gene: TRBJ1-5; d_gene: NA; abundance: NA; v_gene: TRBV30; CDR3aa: CAWERWGDNQPQHF; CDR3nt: TGTGCCTGGGAAAGGTGGGGCGACAATCAGCCCCAGCATTTT
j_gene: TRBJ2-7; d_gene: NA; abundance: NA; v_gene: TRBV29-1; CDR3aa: CSVGVSYEQYF; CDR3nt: TGCAGCGTCGGGGTCTCCTACGAGCAGTACTTC
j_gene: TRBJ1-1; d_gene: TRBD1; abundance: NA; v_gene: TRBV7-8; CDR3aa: CASSLTDRGNTEAFF; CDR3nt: TGTGCCAGCAGCTTAACCGACAGGGGGAACACTGAAGCTTTCTTT
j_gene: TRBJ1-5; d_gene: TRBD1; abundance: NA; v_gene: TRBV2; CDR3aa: CASTKGAGQPQHF; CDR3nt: TGTGCCAGCACGAAGGGGGCCGGGCAGCCCCAGCATTTT
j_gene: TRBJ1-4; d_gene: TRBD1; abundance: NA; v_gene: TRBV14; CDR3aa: CASSQILTGGLEKLFF; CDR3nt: TGTGCCAGCAGCCAGATTCTAACAGGGGGATTGGAAAAACTGTTTTTT
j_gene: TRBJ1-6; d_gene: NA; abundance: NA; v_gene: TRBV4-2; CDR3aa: CASSQEGSSYNSPLHF; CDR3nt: TGTGCCAGCAGCCAAGAGGGGAGCTCCTATAATTCACCCCTCCACTTT
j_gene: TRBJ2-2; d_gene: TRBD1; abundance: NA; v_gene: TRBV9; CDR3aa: CASSVKGASTGELFF; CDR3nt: TGTGCCAGCAGCGTCAAGGGGGCGAGCACCGGGGAGCTGTTTTTT
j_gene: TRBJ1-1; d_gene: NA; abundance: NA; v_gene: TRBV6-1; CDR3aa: CASSVYRDLSEAFF; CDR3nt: TGTGCCAGCAGTGTGTACAGGGATCTGTCTGAAGCTTTCTTT
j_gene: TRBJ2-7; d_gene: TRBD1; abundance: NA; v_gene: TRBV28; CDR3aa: CASTPGTGYEQYF; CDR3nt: TGTGCCAGCACCCCCGGGACAGGATACGAGCAGTACTTC
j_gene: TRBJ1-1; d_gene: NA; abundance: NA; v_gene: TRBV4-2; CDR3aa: CASSHEQGTRENTEAFF; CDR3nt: TGTGCCAGCAGCCACGAACAGGGTACGAGGGAGAACACTGAAGCTTTCTTT
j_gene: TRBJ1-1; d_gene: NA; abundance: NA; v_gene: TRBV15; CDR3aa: CATSRDHPREAFF; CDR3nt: TGTGCCACCAGCAGAGATCATCCCAGAGAAGCTTTCTTT
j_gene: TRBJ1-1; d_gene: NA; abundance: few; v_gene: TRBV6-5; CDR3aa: CASSYSYRTEAFF; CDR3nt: TGTGCCAGCAGTTACTCATATCGGACTGAAGCTTTCTTT
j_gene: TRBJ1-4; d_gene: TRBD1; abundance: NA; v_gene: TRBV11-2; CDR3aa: CASSWDRPPEKLFF; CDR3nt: TGTGCCAGCAGCTGGGACAGGCCTCCTGAAAAACTGTTTTTT
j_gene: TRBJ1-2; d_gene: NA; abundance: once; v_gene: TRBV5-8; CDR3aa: CASRPRGTGSNYGYTF; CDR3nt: TGTGCCAGCAGGCCGCGCGGAACAGGGAGCAACTATGGCTACACCTTC
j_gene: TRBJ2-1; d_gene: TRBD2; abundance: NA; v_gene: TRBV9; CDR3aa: CASSVDGGNLNEQFF; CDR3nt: TGTGCCAGCAGCGTTGACGGGGGGAATCTCAATGAGCAGTTCTTC
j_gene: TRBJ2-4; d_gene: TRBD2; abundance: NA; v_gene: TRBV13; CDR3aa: CASSLEGLNKNIQYF; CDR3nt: TGTGCCAGCAGCTTAGAGGGACTAAATAAAAACATTCAGTACTTC
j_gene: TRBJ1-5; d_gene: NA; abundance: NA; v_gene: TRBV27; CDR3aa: CASGIGTPLLSNQPQHF; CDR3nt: TGTGCCAGCGGGATCGGGACACCCCTCCTTAGCAATCAGCCCCAGCATTTT
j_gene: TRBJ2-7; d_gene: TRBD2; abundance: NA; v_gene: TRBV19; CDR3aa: CASSTPRGWTRHEQYF; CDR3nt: TGTGCCAGTAGTACCCCCCGGGGGTGGACTAGGCACGAGCAGTACTTC
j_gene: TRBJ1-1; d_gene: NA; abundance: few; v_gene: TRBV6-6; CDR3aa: CASSYSMALFHTEAFF; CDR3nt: TGTGCCAGCAGTTACTCGATGGCTTTGTTCCACACTGAAGCTTTCTTT
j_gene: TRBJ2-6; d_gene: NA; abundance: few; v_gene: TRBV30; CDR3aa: CAWSQTAYSGANVLTF; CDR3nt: TGTGCCTGGAGCCAGACAGCCTACTCTGGGGCCAACGTCCTGACTTTC
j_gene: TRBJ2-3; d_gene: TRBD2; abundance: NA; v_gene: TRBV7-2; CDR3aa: CASSLATSSGGPTDTQYF; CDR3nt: TGTGCCAGCAGCTTAGCGACGTCTAGCGGGGGTCCCACAGATACGCAGTATTTT
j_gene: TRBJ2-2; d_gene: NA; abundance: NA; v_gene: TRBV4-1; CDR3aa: CASSSRDLNTGELFF; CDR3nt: TGCGCCAGCAGCTCCCGGGACTTGAACACCGGGGAGCTGTTTTTT
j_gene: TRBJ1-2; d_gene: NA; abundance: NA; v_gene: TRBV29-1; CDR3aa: CSVGGGVGGGYGYTF; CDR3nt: TGCAGCGTTGGAGGGGGAGTCGGAGGCGGCTATGGCTACACCTTC
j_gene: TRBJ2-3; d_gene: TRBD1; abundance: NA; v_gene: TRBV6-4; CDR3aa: CASSPGQGGTDTQYF; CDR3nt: TGTGCCAGCAGCCCGGGACAGGGCGGCACAGATACGCAGTATTTT
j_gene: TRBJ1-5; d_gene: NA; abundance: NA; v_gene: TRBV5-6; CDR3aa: CASSLGGRLNSNQPQHF; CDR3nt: TGTGCCAGCAGCTTGGGTGGCAGGCTAAATAGCAATCAGCCCCAGCATTTT
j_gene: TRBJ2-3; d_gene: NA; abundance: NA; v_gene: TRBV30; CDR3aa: CAWSLADTQYF; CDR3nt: TGTGCCTGGAGTTTAGCAGATACGCAGTATTTT
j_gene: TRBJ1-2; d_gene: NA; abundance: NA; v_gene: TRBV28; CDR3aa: CASSVGGSSYGYTF; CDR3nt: TGTGCCAGCTCCGTAGGGGGTTCTTCCTATGGCTACACCTTC
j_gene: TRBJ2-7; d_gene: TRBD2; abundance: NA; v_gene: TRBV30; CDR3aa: CAWRAGILYEQYF; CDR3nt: TGTGCCTGGAGAGCGGGGATCCTCTACGAGCAGTACTTC
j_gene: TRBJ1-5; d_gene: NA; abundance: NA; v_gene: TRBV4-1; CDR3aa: CASSQDRGFQPQNF; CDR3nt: TGCGCCAGCAGCCAAGATCGTGGTTTTCAACCCCAGAATTTT
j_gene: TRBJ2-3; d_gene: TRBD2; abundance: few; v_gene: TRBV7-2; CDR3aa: CASSSLSGGARDTQYF; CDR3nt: TGTGCCAGCAGCTCACTTAGCGGGGGGGCCAGGGATACGCAGTATTTT
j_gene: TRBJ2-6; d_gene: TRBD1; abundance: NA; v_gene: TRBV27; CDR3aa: CASSPWMLQGVPPSGANVLTF; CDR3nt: TGTGCCAGCAGCCCCTGGATGCTCCAGGGGGTCCCCCCATCTGGGGCCAACGTCCTGACTTTC
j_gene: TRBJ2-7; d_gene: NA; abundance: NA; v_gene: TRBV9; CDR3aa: CASSVESSSYEQYF; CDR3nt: TGTGCCAGCAGCGTAGAATCGAGCTCCTACGAGCAGTACTTC
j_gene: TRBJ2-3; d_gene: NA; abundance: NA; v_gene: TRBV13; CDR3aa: CASSLGRGSSSTDTQYF; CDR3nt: TGTGCCAGCAGCTTAGGCCGCGGCAGTTCTAGCACAGATACGCAGTATTTT
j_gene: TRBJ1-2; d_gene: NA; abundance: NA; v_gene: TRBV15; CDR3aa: CATSLVNYGYTF; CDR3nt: TGTGCCACCAGCTTAGTAAACTATGGCTACACCTTC
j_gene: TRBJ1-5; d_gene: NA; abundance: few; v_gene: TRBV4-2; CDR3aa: CASSQMVTGGDVQPQHF; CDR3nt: TGTGCCAGCAGCCAAATGGTTACGGGGGGCGATGTTCAGCCCCAGCATTTT
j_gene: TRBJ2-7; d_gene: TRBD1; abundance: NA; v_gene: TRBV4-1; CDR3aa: CASSPSQGQGSYEQYF; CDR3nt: TGCGCCAGCAGCCCATCCCAGGGACAGGGCTCCTACGAGCAGTACTTC
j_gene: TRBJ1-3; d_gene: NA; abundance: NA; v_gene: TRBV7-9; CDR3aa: CASSSGQSENTIYF; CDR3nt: TGTGCCAGCAGCTCCGGACAATCCGAAAACACCATATATTTT
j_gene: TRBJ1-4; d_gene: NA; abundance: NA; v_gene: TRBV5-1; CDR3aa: CASSFQAGEKLFF; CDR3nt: TGCGCCAGCAGCTTCCAAGCCGGTGAAAAACTGTTTTTT
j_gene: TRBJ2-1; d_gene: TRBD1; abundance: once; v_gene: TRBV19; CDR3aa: CASSRDREWGNEQFF; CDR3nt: TGTGCCAGTAGTAGGGACAGGGAATGGGGCAATGAGCAGTTCTTC
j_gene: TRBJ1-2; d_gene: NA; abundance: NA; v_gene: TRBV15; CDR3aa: CATADGQGVYGYTF; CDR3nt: TGTGCCACCGCCGACGGACAAGGGGTCTATGGCTACACCTTC
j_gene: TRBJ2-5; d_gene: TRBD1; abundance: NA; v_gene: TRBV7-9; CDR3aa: CASRPRQGQETQYF; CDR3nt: TGTGCCAGCAGACCTCGACAGGGGCAAGAGACCCAGTACTTC
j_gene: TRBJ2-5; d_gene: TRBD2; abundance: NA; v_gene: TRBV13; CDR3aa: CASSLSSGGAAETQYF; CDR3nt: TGTGCCAGCAGCCTCTCTAGCGGGGGGGCCGCTGAGACCCAGTACTTC
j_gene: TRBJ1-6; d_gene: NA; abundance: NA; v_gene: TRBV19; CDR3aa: CATQIAMNSPLHF; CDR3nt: TGTGCCACCCAAATAGCTATGAATTCACCCCTCCACTTT
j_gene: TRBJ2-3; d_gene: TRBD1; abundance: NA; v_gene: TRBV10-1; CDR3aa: CASSEGWDRDTQYF; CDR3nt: TGCGCCAGCAGCGAGGGGTGGGACAGAGATACGCAGTATTTT
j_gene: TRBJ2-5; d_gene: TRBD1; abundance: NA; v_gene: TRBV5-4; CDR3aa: CASSPQGQGELETQYF; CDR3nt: TGTGCCAGCAGCCCTCAGGGACAGGGCGAGTTAGAGACCCAGTACTTC
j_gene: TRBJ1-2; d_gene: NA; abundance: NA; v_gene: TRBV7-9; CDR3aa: CASSLGRGTSGNTF; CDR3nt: TGTGCCAGCAGCTTAGGTCGGGGGACCAGCGGCAACACCTTC
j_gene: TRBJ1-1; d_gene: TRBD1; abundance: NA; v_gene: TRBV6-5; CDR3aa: CASSPGGRLNTEAFF; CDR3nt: TGTGCCAGCAGCCCAGGGGGACGGCTAAACACTGAAGCTTTCTTT
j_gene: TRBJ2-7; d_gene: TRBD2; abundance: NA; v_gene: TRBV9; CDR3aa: CASSAGTSSYEQYF; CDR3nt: TGTGCCAGCAGCGCCGGGACTAGCTCCTACGAGCAGTACTTC
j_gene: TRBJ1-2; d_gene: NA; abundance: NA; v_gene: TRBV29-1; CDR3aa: CSVGIDRPFGYGYTF; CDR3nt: TGCAGCGTCGGAATTGACAGGCCATTCGGCTATGGCTACACCTTC